The T cell receptor beta chain described here comes from a study of cytomegalovirus exposure and HLA in healthy donors (dated 2017 in TCRdb). Notes on the research overall: An earlier analysis of about 560 of the donors reported approximately 280 Gb of sequence data and 95 million to 140 million unique TCR beta sequences obtained from 150 million to 200 million T cells. About 300 gigabases of sequencing data and 91 million or so unique TCR sequences made up an early release that covered several hundred HLA-typed donors. Of the approximately 400 genotyped donors, roughly 85% fell in the genetic ancestry cluster associated with self-reported Caucasian donors. The study aimed to test whether cataloging public T cell receptors could reveal signatures of past pathogen exposure. The T cell repertoires of several hundred subjects were profiled by immunosequencing and related to cytomegalovirus serostatus. Along with the roughly 670-subject first cohort, a separate validation cohort of around 120 different subjects was used. To predict cytomegalovirus infection status, the study combined high-throughput TCR immunosequencing, statistical association of individual TCRs with disease status, and machine learning. In a later analysis, previously published TCR beta repertoires from 550 to 750 donors were re-analyzed and high-resolution HLA genotyping was added so that TCR occurrence patterns could be studied. Rather than using new phenotypic data, the later analysis identified candidate immune exposures from TCR beta sequences and from how often those sequences occurred across donors. An earlier analysis of several hundred of the donors applied high-throughput TCR beta sequencing to assess whether each TCR beta V gene segment acted as functional or pseudogenic. Alongside the repertoire data, information on donor age, sex, ethnicity and CMV serostatus was compiled. In a later genetic analysis, genome-wide SNP genotypes for about three fifths of the roughly 670 donors were used, and that subset was treated as a discovery cohort. Every repertoire in the discovery cohort had been generated on one and the same sequencing platform. HLA typing included class I and class II loci at four-digit resolution. Typing coverage differed by locus: A, B, C, DRB1 and DQB1 were typed in about 629-640 donors, DQA1 in about 510, DPA1 in 600 to 610, and DPB1 in 472. Because of strong linkage in the cohort, roughly five DR-DQ haplotypes were treated as single units for association and clustering. Among roughly 400 genotyped donors of the cohort, an average of approximately 240,000 unique TCR beta nucleotide sequences was sequenced per donor, of which about 20% were non-productive. What the study reported, not specific to this receptor: Cytomegalovirus status was reported to be diagnosed by the classifier with high specificity and sensitivity in both the original and validation cohorts. A later genetic analysis associated a missense DCLRE1C variant with V-gene and J-gene trimming of TCR beta chains, and an independent cohort replicated the association. In an earlier analysis of approximately 590 of the donors, most TCR beta V segments appeared in productive rearrangements about 90% or about 30% of the time, broadly matching IMGT annotations. In a later genetic analysis, fewer N-insertions in productive TCRs were reported among donors in an Asian-associated ancestry cluster than the approximately 670-donor mean. The study gave a list of 150 to 200 TCR beta chains associated with cytomegalovirus. A later analysis reported that several top co-occurrence clusters appeared linked to parvovirus B19, influenza, CMV and Epstein-Barr virus. A further reported finding was that TCR beta sequences accurately predicted the HLA-A and HLA-B alleles for most subjects in the first cohort. A group of highly shared sequence variants was considered likely to be a technical artifact of the sequencing pipeline. In a later analysis, HLA-associated TCR beta chains showed more clonal expansion and lower generation probabilities than non-associated chains that were equally common. In vitro tests confirmed that three of the cytomegalovirus-associated TCR beta chains recognize cytomegalovirus antigens. It was suggested by the authors that the approach could potentially be generalized to other disease states and immunological phenotypes. In a later analysis, 16,951 TCR beta sequences were associated with specific HLA alleles at a false discovery rate of 0.05. The cohort was sequenced for TCR beta chains only, and without alpha or paired-chain data the features that could be detected were limited. Assigning TCR associations to individual alleles was difficult when HLA alleles, especially DR and DQ, strongly co-occurred. The presence/absence analyses assumed that sequencing depth was roughly uniform across donors, and that assumption may not be true. HLA typing was unavailable for some donors at each locus, so association tests used only the typed subset. In a later analysis, TCR association rates were found to vary across HLA loci, with the most associated TCRs seen for DRB1 alleles and the fewest for HLA-C alleles. Correlated functional status among segregating V segments might be attributable to linkage disequilibrium, but an unknown experimental factor could not be ruled out. The only immune exposure information available for the cohort was CMV serostatus. While some public TCRs were present in many individuals, most TCR sequences turned up only very rarely across donors. Because counts were too low, roughly 18 rarely observed V segments, including chromosome 9 orphons, were left out of the earlier analysis of 587 of the donors. In a later analysis, most CMV-associated TCR beta chains were found to appear HLA-restricted, with HLA associations seemingly driven largely by CMV exposure.

As for this clone: There is no known antigen for this receptor.

In total, about 650 healthy bone marrow donors made up the cohort. At the time of sampling, all cohort members were nominally healthy, though unrecorded immune exposures were likely present. The donor tested CMV seronegative, placing the donor among the approximately 360 seronegative members of the cohort. A peripheral blood sample was provided by each donor, and peripheral blood mononuclear cells were used for TCR beta sequencing. Genomic DNA extraction from the blood cell samples was performed with the Qiagen DNeasy Blood Extraction Kit. The library was prepared using the immunoSEQ multiplex PCR assay. The multiplex PCR relied on a mix of 60 forward primers for TCR Vbeta segments and 13 reverse primers for TCR Jbeta segments. The CDR3 region of rearranged TCR beta genes was amplified from genomic DNA by a multiplex PCR assay. The amplified TCR beta libraries were sequenced on the Illumina HiSeq System as 87-base-pair reads. Concerning the study's data processing: A later analysis tallied about 77 million unique TCR beta chains across the 666 repertoires, and some 12 million of those chains were shared by two or more donors. A nearest-neighbor algorithm error-corrected the raw reads and collapsed the reads into unique sequences, merging closely related sequences to remove PCR and sequencing errors. V, D and J gene segments were assigned by aligning CDR3 sequences to IMGT reference sequences. For a sequence to be retained, a match of at least six nucleotides was required to both a V gene segment and a J gene segment. A rearrangement was called productive if the CDR3 had no stop codons and remained in frame with V and J, and every other rearrangement was called non-productive. Following IMGT convention, CDR3 was defined as the stretch from the second conserved V-encoded cysteine up to the conserved J-encoded phenylalanine. The earlier analysis of about 640 of the donors excluded any sequence lacking an unambiguous match to a single V gene segment. In an earlier analysis of 450 to 750 of the donors, a V segment was called functional when productive rearrangements were above 56.7%, and segregating when the standard deviation between donors exceeded 5%. To diagnose cytomegalovirus status from the catalog of TCR beta chain sequences, a statistical classification framework was built. In a later analysis, TCR nucleotide sequences were compared against IMGT/GENE-DB human TR gene sequences so that V and J genes could be assigned. A later analysis assigned CDR3 sequences and most-parsimonious VDJ recombination scenarios with the TCRdist pipeline. In a later analysis, every TCR beta chain was defined by the combination of its CDR3 amino acid sequence and its V-gene family, and reads without a unique V-gene family were dropped. As a way to deal with suspected cross-contamination and a sequencing artifact, a later analysis dropped 640 or so nucleotide sequences that were highly shared and had low generation probability. A later analysis calculated a clonal expansion index for each public chain from normalized within-repertoire ranks of inferred template counts. A later analysis computed generation probabilities with a VDJ recombination model fitted to out-of-frame rearrangements, and checked the results against IGoR. Hypergeometric tests were used in a later analysis to score TCR-TCR, TCR-HLA and TCR-CMV co-occurrence, with a repertoire-size bias correction applied to the TCR pairs. A later analysis estimated false discovery rates by permuting HLA or CMV assignments 20 times. In a later analysis, co-occurring TCRs were grouped using DBSCAN, with TCRdist sequence similarity added in when clustering inside HLA-allele-positive subsets. Co-occurrence clustering excluded repertoires with fewer than 30,000 or more than 120,000 public chains, plus five with anomalous nucleotide sharing. This immuneACCESS table, as held by TCRdb, lists in-frame sequences with V and J called but not all clones. Of the missing ones, under half trace to an unresolved V gene in checked studies; the others have no known cause. D and trimming were read from the DNA, whereas the V and J calls and clone size are those reported in that table. This sample's listing comprises some 70,000 clones. Approximately 5.4% of the sample comes from the top ten.

This TCR was sampled from a middle-aged man in good health and CMV-seronegative. Sequenced material: PBMCs.

The encoded CDR3 is CASSPPDRGRTEAFF. The nucleotide sequence reads as follows: TGTGCCAGCAGCCCTCCGGACAGGGGGAGGACTGAAGCTTTCTTT. This receptor chain uses TRBV6-5 and TRBJ1-1; TRBD1 fits 10 bases in the junction. From the germline V gene, CDR1 is MNHEY and CDR2 is SVGAGI. Trimming accounts for 6 bases at V and 5 bases at J, while the number of junction bases matched to no gene is 9. The CDR3 numbers 15 residues from cysteine through phenylalanine. The sequence is cut down to CDR3 DNA, 45 bases in frame from base 1.